The rows below give T cell receptor beta chains drawn from one sample of a study of neurological immune-mediated disorders. In TCRdb, the 5' RACE reads were re-called with MiXCR into one record per CDR3 protein. The data show tens of thousands of distinct CDR3 sequences, about 10% seen once. The sample taken for sequencing was PBMCs. All receptors come from a man aged 55-75 years in good health. The CDR3 runs from the conserved cysteine through the conserved F or W. The D gene is left open where the match is weak. Some rows have no size entry. The others give once, few or many, or a class for an expanded clone.

TRBV5-1	many	TRBJ1-1	.	TGCGCCAGCACCTCTGGAGCGGGGCTTCGGCACACTGAAGCTTTCTTT	CASTSGAGLRHTEAFF
TRBV6-5	many	TRBJ2-2	.	TGTGCCAGCAAGGGTTCCCCGGACACCGGGGAGCTGTTTTTT	CASKGSPDTGELFF
TRBV6-5	many	TRBJ2-2	.	TGTGCCAGCAGTTACGGGGGACGCACCGGGGAGCTGTTTTTT	CASSYGGRTGELFF
TRBV20-1	many	TRBJ1-1	.	TGCAGTGCTAGAGAGCGGGGGAACACTGAAGCTTTCTTT	CSARERGNTEAFF
TRBV4-3	many	TRBJ2-1	TRBD1	TGCGCCAGCAGCCAAGAATTGGGACAGACGTTCTTC	CASSQELGQTFF
TRBV5-5	.	TRBJ1-5	.	TGTGCCAGCAGCTTGAGGTGGGAGGGGAGCAATCAGCCCCAGCATTTT	CASSLRWEGSNQPQHF
TRBV6-2/TRBV6-3	many	TRBJ1-4	TRBD1	TGTGCCAGCAACGACAGGGAAGCGGAAGGTGAAAAACTGTTTTTT	CASNDREAEGEKLFF
TRBV7-8	many	TRBJ1-1	TRBD1	TGTGCCAGCAGCTTCAGGGGGCTTAGGAGCACTGAAGCTTTCTTT	CASSFRGLRSTEAFF
TRBV5-1	many	TRBJ2-1	.	TGCGCCAGCAGCTTGGCCCCGGGGGCCTACAATGAGCAGTTCTTC	CASSLAPGAYNEQFF
TRBV4-3	many	TRBJ2-7	TRBD1	TGCGCCAGCAGTCACAGACAGGGACCCTCCTACGAGCAGTACTTC	CASSHRQGPSYEQYF
TRBV5-6	many	TRBJ2-3	TRBD1	TGTGCCAGCAGCTTGGTCCAGGGGGTCGCAGATACGCAGTATTTT	CASSLVQGVADTQYF
TRBV12-3/TRBV12-4	many	TRBJ2-3	.	TGTGCCAGCAGACGGGTGGCAGATACGCAGTATTTT	CASRRVADTQYF
TRBV7-3	many	TRBJ1-1	.	TGTGCCAGCAGCTTGTGGGCTAACACTGAAGCTTTCTTT	CASSLWANTEAFF
TRBV5-5	once	TRBJ2-7	.	TGTGCCAGCAGCTTGGTAACAGTCTACGAGCAGTACTTC	CASSLVTVYEQYF
TRBV12-3/TRBV12-4	many	TRBJ1-5	TRBD1	TGTGCCAGGCACAGGGGGCGACACCTTCAGCCCCAGCATTTT	CARHRGRHLQPQHF
TRBV5-1	many	TRBJ2-5	TRBD1	TGCGCCAGCAGCATTTGGGACAGGGACGAAGAGACCCAGTACTTC	CASSIWDRDEETQYF
TRBV7-2	.	TRBJ2-1	TRBD2	TGTGCCAGCAGGAGGGCGGGGGGTAGATACAATGAGCAGTTCTTC	CASRRAGGRYNEQFF
TRBV7-2	many	TRBJ2-5	.	TGTGCCAGCAGGGACCGGGGCCAAGAGACCCAGTACTTC	CASRDRGQETQYF
TRBV20-1	many	TRBJ2-1	.	TGCAGTGCCTGGGGGACCTTCTACTCCGTTGAGCAGTTCTTC	CSAWGTFYSVEQFF
TRBV20-1	many	TRBJ2-3	TRBD1	TGCAGTGCTTCCCTAGGGGGCCTGGATACGCAGTATTTT	CSASLGGLDTQYF